Here is one T cell receptor (beta chain) with its context. This sample was included in a study of blood T cells in healthy people across ages. Using a J-beta primer mix together with a sample-barcoded 5' primer, a second PCR was run for about 6 to 12 cycles. TCRdb passed the 5' RACE reads through MiXCR, listing each CDR3 protein once. The sample holds hundreds of thousands of distinct CDR3 sequences, approximately 67% seen once. With 5 bases removed from V and 5 bases from J, the gap between germline ends came to 20 bases. Germline V gives CDR1 MDHEN, CDR2 SYDVKM. This CDR3 has 16 amino acids. Sequencing input: blood. The TCR originated in a man aged 30 to 39 in good health. The rearrangement joins TRBV28 to TRBJ2-3; D gene ambiguous. The CDR3 DNA sequence: TGTGCCAGCAGTCTCCCATTGGACGGTCGTGAAGATACGCAGTATTTT. Amino acids: CASSLPLDGREDTQYF.